The text below deals with one TCR beta chain. The data were produced by immunoSEQ multiplex PCR, yet TCRdb's version contains in-frame clones alone and is incomplete. The sample gives hundreds of thousands of clones, about 98% of which show up once; 0.3% is in the top ten. The data are from a study of shared clonotypes between healthy human individuals. Overall study context: Three CD4 naive, three CD4 memory, two CD8 naive and one CD8 memory plate were used per donor.

CDR1 SGHVS and CDR2 FNYEAQ come from the germline V gene. After removal of 5 bases from V and 8 bases from J, the junction contained 11 bases not matched to a gene. The CDR3 consists of 15 residues. Naivety among CD8 cells was defined by CD45RO negativity and positive CCR7 selection, thereby excluding terminally differentiated effector memory CD45RA+ cells. Sequences were obtained from naive CD8+ T cells sorted from blood. This TCR came from a man aged 30-40 years in good health. The chain is built from TRBV7-6 and TRBJ2-1, with 8 bases lining up with TRBD2. Here the CDR3 reads CASSRRSGSVDEQFF. The CDR3 nucleotides read TGTGCCAGCAGCCGTCGGAGCGGGAGTGTGGATGAGCAGTTCTTC.